There are a few counts of the clone carrying this TCR beta chain. This specimen belongs to a study of control samples from healthy donors and cancer patients. The CDR3 covers 16 residues. V dropped 4 bases and J dropped 2 bases, with 19 bases sitting between them. CDR1 is SGDLS, CDR2 YYNGEE, per germline. The method was immunoSEQ multiplex PCR; TCRdb's version includes in-frame clones alone and lacks a portion of them. The top ten hold under 30% of the sample, which has roughly 70,000 clones, roughly 84% seen once. The sequenced sample was blood. This chain connects TRBV9 to TRBJ2-7; a weak D match, TRBD1 (6 bases). This receptor was obtained from a man aged 50 or older in good health. CDR3 residues: CASSFNPGESAYEQYF. The CDR3 bases are TGTGCCAGCAGCTTCAATCCAGGGGAGAGCGCCTACGAGCAGTACTTC.